This TCR beta chain stems from a study of blood T cell repertoires in COVID-19. At the level of the study: Samples representing acute and convalescent COVID-19 were sourced from the United States, Italy and Spain.

In the authors' methods: Researchers report that nucleated cell counts were estimated from reference gene primer amplification. Some clones are missing from TCRdb's copy, which holds only in-frame ones; the method was immunoSEQ multiplex PCR. V and J calls and clone size come straight from that table; D and trimming were deduced from the DNA. The data show approximately 290,000 clones, approximately 91% seen once. The CDR3 contains 15 residues. V gave up 4 bases and J gave up 4 bases, with 12 bases separating them. Germline CDR1 reads SGDLS; CDR2 reads YYNGEE. Source material: peripheral blood. This sequence originates from a woman between 55 and 75 years old with acute or convalescent COVID-19. The chain joins TRBV9 to TRBJ2-6, with D perhaps TRBD1 (6 bases). CDR3 coding DNA: TGTGCCAGCAGCTCAGGGGAGTCCGGGGCCAACGTCCTGACTTTC. This encodes CASSSGESGANVLTF. Based on the CDR3 plus reference TRBV9 and TRBJ2-6, the full variable domain is DSGVTQTPKHLITATGQRVTLRCSPRSGDLSVYWYQQSLDQGLQFLIQYYNGEERAKGNILERFSAQQFPDLHSELNLSSLELGDSALYFCASSSGESGANVLTFGAGSRLTVL.